Listed here are 8 T cell receptor beta chains from one sample, sequenced in a study of CD8+ T cells in alopecia areata (dated by TCRdb to the late 2010s). The library was obtained by the immunoSEQ multiplex PCR assay. To provide template for TCR sequencing, every sample had RNA extracted and reverse transcribed into cDNA. Drawn from immuneACCESS, this table holds only the in-frame rearrangements with V and J called that TCRdb kept. Clones are partly lost; checked studies trace under half to an unresolved V gene and leave the rest unexplained. Counted in this sample were 130,000 to 150,000 clones; 51% of them appeared once. The ten largest account for approximately 0.99% of the sample. Taken with the paper, the label for time point translates to: baseline before oral tofacitinib. Sequenced material: CD4+ T cells sorted from blood, taken at week 0. The source of these receptors is a human donor with alopecia areata.

The rearrangement uses TRBV20-1 and TRBJ2-1; D tentatively fits TRBD1 or TRBD2 (5 bases each). CDR1 DFQATT and CDR2 SNEGSKA come from the germline V gene (reference sequence). Deletions cut 6 bases from V and 10 bases from J, with 13 bases between. This CDR3 region has 11 residues. This CDR3 is CSARGLREQFF. The CDR3 DNA sequence: TGCAGTGCGAGGGGCTTGAGAGAGCAGTTCTTC.

This sequence joins TRBV4-1 and TRBJ2-4, with D possibly being TRBD2 (5 bases). Trimming removed 4 bases at V and 0 bases at J, with 16 bases between. This CDR3 has 17 amino acids. Germline CDR1 is MGHRA and CDR2 is YSYEKL. CDR3 in amino acids: CASSPARADVAKNIQYF. The CDR3 bases are TGCGCCAGCAGCCCGGCCCGAGCGGATGTAGCCAAAAACATTCAGTACTTC.

The chain employs TRBV15 and TRBJ1-3; D call uncertain. CDR3 size: 13 residues. The V gene's germline CDR1 is LNHNV and CDR2 YYDKDF (reference sequence). Trimming took off 10 bases at V and 4 bases at J, with 14 bases between the two ends. As DNA, the CDR3 is TGTGCCATAACGTCGGCCGTGGGAAACACCATATATTTT. Its protein is CAITSAVGNTIYF.

The chain has TRBV4-3 and TRBJ1-1; D uncertain. V was pared by 0 bases and J by 4 bases, with 12 bases between. The germline V gene encodes CDR1 LGHNA and CDR2 YSLEER. The CDR3 is made up of 15 amino acids. The CDR3 nucleotides read TGCGCCAGCAGCCAAGATCCTCCCCCTTTCACTGAAGCTTTCTTT. It encodes CASSQDPPPFTEAFF.

The chain recombines TRBV2 with TRBJ2-5, with TRBD2 identical over 7 bases. Germline CDR1 SNHLY, CDR2 FYNNEI. V was pared by 7 bases and J by 2 bases, with 7 bases of the junction left unmatched. This CDR3 is 14 amino acids long. The CDR3 sequence: CASIRAGVQETQYF. CDR3 bases: TGTGCCAGCATCCGGGCGGGGGTTCAAGAGACCCAGTACTTC.

The rearrangement uses TRBV20-1 and TRBJ1-2; weak D call: TRBD1 (5 bases). The CDR3 has 11 amino acids. Germline CDR1 and CDR2: DFQATT and SNEGSKA (reference sequence). The CDR3 DNA is TGCAGCACCGGGGACCACTATGGCTACACCTTC. Its translation is CSTGDHYGYTF.

This sequence joins TRBV6-5 and TRBJ2-5, with a weak D call TRBD1 (5 bases). Germline CDR1 is MNHEY and CDR2 is SVGAGI. The CDR3 has 14 residues. The germline V and J ends were trimmed by 4 bases and 7 bases, with 16 bases remaining between them. CDR3 amino acids: CASSWAGPTGTQYF. The CDR3 bases are TGTGCCAGCAGTTGGGCAGGGCCGACTGGGACCCAGTACTTC.

The V and J genes are TRBV30 and TRBJ2-1; TRBD2 aligns across 8 bases. The J segment lost 9 bases and the V segment lost 5 bases, leaving 6 bases of the junction unmatched. This CDR3 is 12 amino acids long. CDR1 and CDR2 from the germline V gene are GTSNPN and SVGIG (reference sequence). DNA for the CDR3: TGTGCCTGGGGACTAGCAGTAGGTGAGCAGTTCTTC. This encodes CAWGLAVGEQFF.